A single T cell receptor beta chain is shown here with its context. Its antigen target is currently unknown. Base-call qualities are not available, and no considerably larger clone is one nucleotide away. TCR CDR3 regions were amplified from genomic DNA by multiplex PCR using the deep immunoSEQ assay. For each cell subset, the extracted genomic DNA was distributed evenly across all wells of several immunoSEQ 96-well plates, and each plate served as one replicate. For sorted subsets, approximately 210 ng of genomic DNA, equivalent to around 29,000 T cell genomes, went into each replicate PCR. Purified libraries were measured with a Qubit 3.0 fluorometer, size-checked on a Bioanalyzer 2100, and measured again with the KAPA Library Quantification kit. Every immunoSEQ 96-well plate was sequenced on a separate single-read 150-cycle Illumina NextSeq 550 flow cell. For the original study's pipeline: Because the immunoSEQ output held only junctional sequences and lacked quality scores, the filtering could not match the filtering applied to full-length reads. Sequences were annotated with PyIR, a Python wrapper for IgBLAST v1.9, and V/J genes and CDR3 were assigned using IMGT germline references. Any read was removed if the V/J assignment was weak (E-value above 1e-6), the CDR3 was missing, or the read contained stop codons, out-of-frame junctions, or ambiguous translated residues. A V3J clonotype was defined by an identical inferred V gene, J gene, and CDR3 amino acid sequence. Percentage overlap between repertoires was calculated by dividing the number of shared unique clonotypes by the size of the smaller repertoire. Repertoire richness was assessed with RTK rarefaction, the Chao1 estimator, and Recon v2.1 estimates of unobserved clonotypes. Generation probabilities for all TCRbeta clonotypes obtained by the gDNA method from a handful of donors were computed using OLGA. TCRdb retrieved this table from immuneACCESS and kept in-frame rearrangements only. Not all clones are present; in checked studies, unresolved V genes account for under half, and no reason is known for the remainder. V, J and clone size derive from that table, while D and trimming were established from the DNA sequence. The sample data list under 1,900,000 clones, and about 98.5% of these were observed just once. Over 0.3% of the sample belongs to the ten largest clones.

The donors were healthy, HIV-negative adults with no recently reported acute infections or vaccinations. Every donor was a Caucasian adult living in Nashville, Tennessee, USA. CD4+ T cells were enriched by magnetic negative selection; naive cells were then positively selected on CD45RA, and the negative fraction formed the memory subset. Blood was obtained by leukapheresis, after which PBMCs were separated by Ficoll-Histopaque density gradient centrifugation and cryopreserved in liquid nitrogen vapor phase. Analytical flow cytometry was used to check the purity and quantity of each magnetically sorted T cell population. Genomic DNA was isolated from each sorted fraction and quantified by UV absorbance on a Nanodrop 2000c. Measured from the cysteine to the phenylalanine, the CDR3 is 14 residues long. Of all the DNA, just the CDR3 is kept, 42 bases in frame from base 1. Via the germline V gene (reference sequence), CDR1 is GTSNPN and CDR2 SVGIG. Cut back by 5 bases and 4 bases, the V and J ends lie 17 bases apart.

This sample is part of a study of shared clonotypes between healthy human individuals (TCRdb year 2020). Context from the whole study: The cohort comprised a couple of women and three men aged 18 to 49 years. For each donor, CD4 naive and CD4 memory were each run on three plates, CD8 naive on two plates, and CD8 memory on one plate. Blood TCR repertoires of 5 or 6 healthy adults were deeply sequenced to estimate repertoire size and the extent of clonotype sharing between individuals. Libraries were prepared and TCR repertoires were sequenced by different laboratories using diverse techniques, in order to increase sequencing depth and limit assay-specific biases. Leukapheresis yielded between about 0.8 and 9.5 billion PBMCs per donor. Study-wide conclusions, independent of this receptor: Naive subsets generally had larger estimated clonotype richness than memory subsets. Incomplete sequencing was indicated by rarefaction of sorted-subset datasets, despite the large sequencing depth. Pairwise subsampling led to the expectation that sequencing depth would affect the degree of clonotype sharing among donors. Sampling was restricted to blood, and TCR repertoires in tissues likely differ from the TCR repertoires found in blood. Because the study included only a small number of donors, the genetic and exposure-history diversity represented was limited. Clonotypes shared by all four sorted-subset donors showed higher generation probabilities than non-shared clonotypes. Roughly 5% of naive CD4, 3.5% of naive CD8, approximately 2.2% of memory CD4, and approximately 0.39% of memory CD8 clonotypes were shared across a few donors.

The TCR comes from a man aged 25 to 40 in good health. The chain links TRBV30 with TRBJ1-2, with TRBD1 tentatively as D gene (5 bases match). Source material: naive CD4+ T cells sorted from blood. The cell subset or site label of this sample denotes: CD45RA+ positively selected. The CDR3 in this case is CAWRERDDFYGYTF. The nucleotide sequence is TGTGCCTGGCGGGAGAGGGACGACTTCTATGGCTACACCTTC.